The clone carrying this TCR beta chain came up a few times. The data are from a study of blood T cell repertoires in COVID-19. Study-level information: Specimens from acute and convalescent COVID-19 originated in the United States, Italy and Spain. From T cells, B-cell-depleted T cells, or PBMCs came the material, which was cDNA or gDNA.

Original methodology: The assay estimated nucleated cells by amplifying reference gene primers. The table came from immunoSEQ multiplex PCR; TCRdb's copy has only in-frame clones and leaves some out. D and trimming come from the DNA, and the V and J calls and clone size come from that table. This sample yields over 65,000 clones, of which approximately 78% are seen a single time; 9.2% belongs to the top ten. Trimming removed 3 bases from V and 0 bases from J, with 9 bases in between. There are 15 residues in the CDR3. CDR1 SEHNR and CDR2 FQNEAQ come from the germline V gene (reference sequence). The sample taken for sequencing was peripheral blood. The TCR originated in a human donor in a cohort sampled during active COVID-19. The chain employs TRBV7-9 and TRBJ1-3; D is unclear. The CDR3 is CASSFGESSGNTIYF. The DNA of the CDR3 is TGTGCCAGCAGCTTCGGGGAAAGCTCTGGAAACACCATATATTTT.